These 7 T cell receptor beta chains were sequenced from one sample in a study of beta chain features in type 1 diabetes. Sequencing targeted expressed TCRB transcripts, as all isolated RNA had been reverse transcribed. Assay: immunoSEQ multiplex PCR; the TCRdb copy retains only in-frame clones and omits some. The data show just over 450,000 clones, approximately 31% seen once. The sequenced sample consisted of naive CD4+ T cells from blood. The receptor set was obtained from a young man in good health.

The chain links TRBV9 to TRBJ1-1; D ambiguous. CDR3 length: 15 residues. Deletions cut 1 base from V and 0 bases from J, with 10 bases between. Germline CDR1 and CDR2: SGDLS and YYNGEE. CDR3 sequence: CASSVSGDMNTEAFF. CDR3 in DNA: TGTGCCAGCAGCGTATCCGGCGACATGAACACTGAAGCTTTCTTT.

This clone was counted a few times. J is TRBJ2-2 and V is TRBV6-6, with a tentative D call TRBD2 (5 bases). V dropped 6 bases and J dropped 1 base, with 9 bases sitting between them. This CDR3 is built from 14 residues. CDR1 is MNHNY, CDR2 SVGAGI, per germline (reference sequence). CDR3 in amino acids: CASRDSGNTGELFF. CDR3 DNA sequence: TGTGCCAGCAGGGACTCAGGGAACACCGGGGAGCTGTTTTTT.

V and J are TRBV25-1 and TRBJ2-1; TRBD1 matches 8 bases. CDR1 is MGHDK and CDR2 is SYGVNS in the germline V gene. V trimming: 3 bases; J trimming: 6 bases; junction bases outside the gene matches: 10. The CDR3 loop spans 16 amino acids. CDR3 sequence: CASSDPGQGAVNEQFF. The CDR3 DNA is TGTGCCAGCAGTGATCCGGGGCAGGGGGCTGTCAATGAGCAGTTCTTC.

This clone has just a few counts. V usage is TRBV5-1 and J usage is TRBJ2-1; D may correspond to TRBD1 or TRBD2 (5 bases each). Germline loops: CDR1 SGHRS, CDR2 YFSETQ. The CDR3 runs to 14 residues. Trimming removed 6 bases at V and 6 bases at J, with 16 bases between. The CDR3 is CASNFGDALNEQFF. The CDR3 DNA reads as TGCGCCAGCAACTTTGGGGACGCCCTCAATGAGCAGTTCTTC.

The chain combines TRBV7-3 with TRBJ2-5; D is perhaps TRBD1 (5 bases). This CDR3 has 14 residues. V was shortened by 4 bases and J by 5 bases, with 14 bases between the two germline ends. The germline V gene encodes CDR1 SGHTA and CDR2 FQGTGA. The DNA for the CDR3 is TGTGCCAGCAGCTCCTCTTCCAAGGGGGAGACCCAGTACTTC. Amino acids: CASSSSSKGETQYF.

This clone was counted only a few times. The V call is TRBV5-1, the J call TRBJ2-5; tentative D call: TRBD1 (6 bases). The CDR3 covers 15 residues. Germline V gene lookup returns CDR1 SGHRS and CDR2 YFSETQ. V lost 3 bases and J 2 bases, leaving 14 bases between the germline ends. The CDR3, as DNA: TGCGCCAGCAGCTGGACCTGGACAGATCAAGAGACCCAGTACTTC. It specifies CASSWTWTDQETQYF.

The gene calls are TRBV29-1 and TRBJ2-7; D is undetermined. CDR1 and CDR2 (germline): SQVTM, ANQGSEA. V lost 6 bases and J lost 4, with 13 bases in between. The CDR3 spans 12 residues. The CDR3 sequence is CSVLSNSYEQYF. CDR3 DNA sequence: TGCAGCGTCCTATCCAATTCATACGAGCAGTACTTC.